This TCR beta chain was documented in a study of cytomegalovirus exposure and HLA in healthy donors. Across the study: The study placed 80% to 85% of its approximately 400 genotyped donors in the Caucasian-associated ancestry cluster.

The primer mix had 60 Vbeta and 13 Jbeta primers. Clones were read by immunoSEQ multiplex PCR, and TCRdb kept only the in-frame ones, dropping some. The sample has more than 140,000 clones. The study, taken as a whole, reports: TCR beta chain V- and J-gene trimming was linked, in a later analysis, to a missense variant in DCLRE1C. Of the V segments, some could not be distinguished, including TRBV6-2 and TRBV6-3, and were excluded. Several of the most significant clusters appeared linked to common viral pathogens, based on a later analysis.

V was trimmed by 6 bases and J by 5 bases, leaving 22 bases between them. The CDR3 loop spans 15 amino acids. CDR1 is SQVTM, CDR2 ANQGSEA, per germline. As regards this clone: The antigen is undetermined.

Sequencing input: PBMCs. The rearrangement links TRBV29-1 to TRBJ2-5; D may be TRBD2 (6 bases). This TCR was sampled from a woman aged 18 to 35 in good health and CMV-seronegative. In DNA form, the CDR3 reads TGCAGCGTCCGAAGTCCCCTTAGACGGGGGGAGACCCAGTACTTC. This encodes CSVRSPLRRGETQYF.